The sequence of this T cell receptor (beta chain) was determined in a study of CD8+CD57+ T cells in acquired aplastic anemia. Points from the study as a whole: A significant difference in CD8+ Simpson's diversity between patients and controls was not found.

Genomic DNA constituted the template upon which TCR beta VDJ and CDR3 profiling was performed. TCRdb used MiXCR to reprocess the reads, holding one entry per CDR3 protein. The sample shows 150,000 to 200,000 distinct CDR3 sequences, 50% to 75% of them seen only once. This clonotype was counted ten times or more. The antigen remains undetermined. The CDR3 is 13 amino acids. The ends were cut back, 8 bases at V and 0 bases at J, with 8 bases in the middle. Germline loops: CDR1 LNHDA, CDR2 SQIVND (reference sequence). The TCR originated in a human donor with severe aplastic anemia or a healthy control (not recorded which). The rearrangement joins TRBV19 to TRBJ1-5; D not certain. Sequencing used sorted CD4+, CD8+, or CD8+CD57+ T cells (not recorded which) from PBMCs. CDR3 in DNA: TGTGCCAGTTCCCTGTCTAGCAATCAGCCCCAGCATTTT. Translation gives CASSLSSNQPQHF.